The entry that follows covers one T cell receptor (beta chain) sequence. Its antigen is currently unknown. The CDR3 is 13 residues long. Trimming left V 4 bases short and J 0 bases short, with 10 bases between. The germline CDR1 and CDR2 sequences are SQVTM and ANQGSEA. This entry comes from a study of T-cell memory formation after mild COVID-19. TCRdb reanalysed the 5' RACE reads using MiXCR and keeps one entry per CDR3 protein. The table records 450,000 to 650,000 distinct CDR3 sequences, approximately 21% of them present only once. Study findings and constraints: Detection of some responders pre-infection suggested pre-existing cross-reactive memory T cells participated.

The V call is TRBV29-1, the J call TRBJ2-7; D gene ambiguous. Material for sequencing was PBMCs or a T cell subset sorted from them (not recorded which). The receptor comes from an adult woman who had mild COVID-19 (a few samples of this study predate the infection). Cell type and time point are not known. The CDR3 nucleotides read TGCAGCGTTGCAGACGCCAGCTCCTACGAGCAGTACTTC. Protein sequence: CSVADASSYEQYF.